This TCR beta chain stems from a study of T cells in Graves' hyperthyroidism and ophthalmopathy. Ten or more counts support this clonotype. Authors of the study amplified TCR beta CDR3 regions from RNA transcripts. First-round RT-PCR of the TCR CDR3 relied on the HTBI primer set. TCRdb called the multiplex PCR reads again in MiXCR, with one record for every CDR3 protein. Seen here are about 640,000 distinct CDR3 sequences, roughly 15% observed once, and the top ten hold about 12%. This CDR3 contains 16 residues. Germline-derived CDR1 and CDR2 are MNHNS and SASEGT. The V gene end was trimmed by 6 bases and the J gene end by 4 bases; junction bases not matched to a gene: 10. The study included ophthalmopathy patients with Clinical Activity Score at least 3, NOSPECS grade at least 4 and duration under 3 months. Exclusion of patients followed from uncontrolled infection, other autoimmune disease, pregnancy or lactation. Together with thyroid ultrasound, orbital computed tomography, serum thyroxine and TRAb, clinical symptoms were used for diagnoses. Isolation of PBMCs was performed on roughly 9 ml fresh peripheral blood.

The source material was blood. This receptor was obtained from a woman in her forties or fifties with Graves' ophthalmopathy. The V gene is TRBV6-1, the J gene TRBJ2-1, with 9 positions matching TRBD1. This CDR3 reads CASRGTTGQGYNEQFF. CDR3 nucleotide sequence: TGTGCCAGCAGGGGAACCACGGGACAGGGTTACAATGAGCAGTTCTTC.